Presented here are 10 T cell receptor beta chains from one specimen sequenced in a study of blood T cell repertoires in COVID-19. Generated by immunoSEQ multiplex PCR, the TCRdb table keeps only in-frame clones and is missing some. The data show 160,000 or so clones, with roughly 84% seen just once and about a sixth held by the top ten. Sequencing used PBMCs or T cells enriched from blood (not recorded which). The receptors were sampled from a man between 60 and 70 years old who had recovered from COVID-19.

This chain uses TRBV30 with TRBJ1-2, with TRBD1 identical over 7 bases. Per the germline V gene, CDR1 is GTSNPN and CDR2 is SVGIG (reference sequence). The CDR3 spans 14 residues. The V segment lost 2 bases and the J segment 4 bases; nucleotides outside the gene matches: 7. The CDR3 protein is CAWSNRGGSYGYTF. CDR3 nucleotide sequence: TGTGCCTGGAGTAACAGGGGAGGTAGCTATGGCTACACCTTC.

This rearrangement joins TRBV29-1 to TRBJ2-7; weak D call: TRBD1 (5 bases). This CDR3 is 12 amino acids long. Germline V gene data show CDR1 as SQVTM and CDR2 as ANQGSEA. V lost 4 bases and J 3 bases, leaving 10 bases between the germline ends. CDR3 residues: CSVGGTGYEQYF. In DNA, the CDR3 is TGCAGCGTTGGAGGCACAGGCTACGAGCAGTACTTC.

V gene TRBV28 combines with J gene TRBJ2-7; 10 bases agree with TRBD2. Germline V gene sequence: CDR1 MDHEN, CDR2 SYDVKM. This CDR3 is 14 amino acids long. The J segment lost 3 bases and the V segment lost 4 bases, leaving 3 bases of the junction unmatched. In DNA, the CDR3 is TGTGCCAGCAGTTACGCTAGCGGGAGCTACGAGCAGTACTTC. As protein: CASSYASGSYEQYF.

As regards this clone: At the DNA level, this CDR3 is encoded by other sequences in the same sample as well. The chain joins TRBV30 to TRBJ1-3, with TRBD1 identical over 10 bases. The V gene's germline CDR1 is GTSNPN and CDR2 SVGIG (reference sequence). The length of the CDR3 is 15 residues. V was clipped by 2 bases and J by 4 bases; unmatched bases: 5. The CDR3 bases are TGTGCCTGGAGTAGGACAGGGGGATCCGGAAACACCATATATTTT. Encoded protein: CAWSRTGGSGNTIYF. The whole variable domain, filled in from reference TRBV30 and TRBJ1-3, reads SQTIHQWPATLVQPVGSPLSLECTVEGTSNPNLYWYRQAAGRGLQLLFYSVGIGQISSEVPQNLSASRPQDRQFILSSKKLLLSDSGFYLCAWSRTGGSGNTIYFGEGSWLTVV.

The CDR3 loop is CASSRIPGQGANEQFF. In DNA form, the CDR3 reads TGTGCCAGCAGTCGAATCCCGGGACAGGGGGCCAATGAGCAGTTCTTC. This chain links TRBV3-1 (or the pseudogene TRBV3-2) with TRBJ2-1; TRBD1 agrees at 12 bases. This CDR3 is 16 amino acids long. The germline V gene encodes CDR1 LGHDT and CDR2 YNNKEL (reference sequence). The V and J ends lost 6 bases and 6 bases, in that order; junction bases with no gene match: 9.

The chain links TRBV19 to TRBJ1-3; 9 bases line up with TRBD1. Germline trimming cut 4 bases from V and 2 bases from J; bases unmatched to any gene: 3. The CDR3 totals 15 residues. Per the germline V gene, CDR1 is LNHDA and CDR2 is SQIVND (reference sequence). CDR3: CASSSRTGAGNTIYF. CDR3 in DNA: TGTGCCAGTAGTAGCCGGACAGGGGCTGGAAACACCATATATTTT.

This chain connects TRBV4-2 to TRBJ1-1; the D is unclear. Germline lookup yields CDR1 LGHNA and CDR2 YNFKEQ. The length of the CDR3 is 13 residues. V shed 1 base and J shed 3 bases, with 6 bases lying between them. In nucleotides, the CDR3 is TGTGCCAGCAGCCAAGCAACAGACACTGAAGCTTTCTTT. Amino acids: CASSQATDTEAFF.

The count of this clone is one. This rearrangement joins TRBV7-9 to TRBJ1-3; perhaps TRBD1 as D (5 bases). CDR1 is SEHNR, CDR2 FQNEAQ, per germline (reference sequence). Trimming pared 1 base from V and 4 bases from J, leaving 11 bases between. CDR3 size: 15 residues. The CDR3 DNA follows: TGTGCCAGCAGCTTAGACGGGGGGTCCGGAAACACCATATATTTT. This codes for CASSLDGGSGNTIYF.

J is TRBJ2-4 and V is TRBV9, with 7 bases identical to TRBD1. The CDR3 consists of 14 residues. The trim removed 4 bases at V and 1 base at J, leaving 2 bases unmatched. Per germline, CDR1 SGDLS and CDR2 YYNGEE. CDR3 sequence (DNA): TGTGCCAGCAGCCCGACAGGGGCCAAAAACATTCAGTACTTC. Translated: CASSPTGAKNIQYF.

CDR3 in amino acids: CAISESAGAIGQYF. For the CDR3, the DNA is TGTGCCATCAGTGAGTCGGCGGGGGCCATTGGGCAGTACTTC. The rearrangement uses TRBV10-3 and TRBJ2-7; perhaps TRBD2 as D (7 bases). This CDR3 contains 14 residues. Germline CDR1 is ENHRY and CDR2 is SYGVKD. Trimming removed 0 bases at V and 9 bases at J, with 15 bases between.